Listed here are 26 T cell receptor beta chains from one sample, sequenced in a study of response to subunit inactivated influenza vaccine. TCRdb fed the RT-PCR reads into MiXCR, producing one record per CDR3 protein. Altogether roughly 190,000 distinct CDR3 sequences are present, under 15% being singletons, with the ten largest covering approximately 25%. The material was CD8+ T cells sorted from PBMCs, obtained 4 to 6 days after vaccination. All receptors derive from a man between 45 and 60 years old who received an inactivated influenza vaccine.

The chain combines TRBV3-1 with TRBJ2-5; D is undetermined. V was trimmed by 0 bases and J by 4 bases, leaving 3 bases between them. The CDR3 loop spans 12 amino acids. Germline values: CDR1 LGHDT, CDR2 YNNKEL (reference sequence). The CDR3 DNA follows: TGTGCCAGCAGCCAAGATGGAGAGACCCAGTACTTC. Its translation is CASSQDGETQYF.

This clonotype was picked up a small number of times. The V gene is TRBV7-9, the J gene TRBJ2-2, with unresolved D. CDR1 is SEHNR and CDR2 is FQNEAQ in the germline V gene (reference sequence). The V end was cut by 4 bases, the J end by 0 bases, with 15 bases between. The CDR3 runs 17 residues. The CDR3 sequence is CASSSTLGSPNTGELFF. In DNA, the CDR3 is TGTGCCAGCAGCTCAACCTTAGGCAGCCCGAACACCGGGGAGCTGTTTTTT. Based on the CDR3 plus reference TRBV7-9 and TRBJ2-2, the full variable domain is DTGVSQNPRHKITKRGQNVTFRCDPISEHNRLYWYRQTLGQGPEFLTYFQNEAQLEKSRLLSDRFSAERPKGSFSTLEIQRTEQGDSAMYLCASSSTLGSPNTGELFFGEGSRLTVL.

In its sample, this clonotype was seen a few times. The chain has TRBV12-3 or TRBV12-4 and TRBJ1-2; 12 bases agree with TRBD1. There are 16 residues in the CDR3. V lost 4 bases and J lost 0; bases outside the gene matches: 3. CDR3 in DNA: TGTGCCAGCAGTTGGGACAGGGGGCTTTCTAACTATGGCTACACCTTC. Translating it yields CASSWDRGLSNYGYTF.

This clonotype showed up many times. CDR3 protein: CASSSNRKDNEKLFF. The DNA of the CDR3 is TGTGCCAGCAGCTCTAACAGGAAGGATAATGAAAAACTGTTTTTT. The V and J genes are TRBV11-2 and TRBJ1-4; D perhaps matches TRBD1 (5 bases). Germline CDR1 is SGHAT and CDR2 is FQNNGV. This CDR3 region has 15 residues. Trimming cost V 4 bases and J 4 bases, with 13 bases left between them.

Worth noting for this clonotype: A read error may be the cause here, since a much bigger clone is one base away. CDR3 region: CASSHGLGLGGGEKFF. The CDR3 coding sequence is TGTGCCAGCAGCCATGGCTTGGGACTAGGTGGCGGTGAGAAGTTCTTC. This sequence joins TRBV3-1 and TRBJ2-1, with TRBD2 matching over 8 bases. Germline V gives CDR1 LGHDT, CDR2 YNNKEL (reference sequence). CDR3 size: 16 residues.

This clonotype was detected only a few times. The CDR3 DNA sequence: TGTGCCATCAGTGAGCCAGGGCGCACCGGGGAGCTGTTTTTT. Its protein is CAISEPGRTGELFF. The chain joins TRBV10-3 to TRBJ2-2, with D maybe TRBD1 (5 bases). Germline CDR1 and CDR2: ENHRY and SYGVKD. V was cut by 2 bases and J by 4 bases, with 8 bases left in between. This CDR3 spans 14 amino acids.

This clonotype turned up a few times. The chain couples TRBV2 to TRBJ2-1; the match to TRBD1 covers 7 bases. Germline V gene sequence: CDR1 SNHLY, CDR2 FYNNEI. CDR3 length: 16 residues. V lost 6 bases and J lost 5; bases outside the gene matches: 13. The chain's CDR3 is CASSATGTEIHNEQFF. CDR3 in DNA: TGTGCCAGCAGCGCAACCGGGACAGAAATACACAATGAGCAGTTCTTC. Full variable domain (remainder filled in from reference TRBV2 and TRBJ2-1): EPEVTQTPSHQVTQMGQEVILRCVPISNHLYFYWYRQILGQKVEFLVSFYNNEISEKSEIFDDQFSVERPDGSNFTLKIRSTKLEDSAMYFCASSATGTEIHNEQFFGPGTRLTVL.

The J gene is TRBJ2-7, the V gene TRBV6-1; D might be TRBD1 (5 bases). V lost 3 bases, J lost 4 bases, and 13 bases lay in between. CDR1 MNHNS and CDR2 SASEGT come from the germline V gene. This CDR3 has 14 amino acids. The CDR3 DNA is TGTGCCAGCAGTGACCAGGACATAAAATACGAGCAGTACTTC. Its translation is CASSDQDIKYEQYF.

This clonotype has just a few counts. The rearrangement links TRBV11-1 to TRBJ2-4; D is uncertain. V was clipped by 4 bases and J by 0 bases, with 19 bases between them. The CDR3 totals 18 residues. Germline CDR1 and CDR2: SGHAT and FQDESV (reference sequence). CDR3 sequence reads: CASSSSFVGNLAKNIQYF. DNA of the CDR3: TGTGCCAGCAGCTCCTCTTTTGTGGGAAACCTAGCCAAAAACATTCAGTACTTC. Based on the CDR3 plus reference TRBV11-1 and TRBJ2-4, the full variable domain is EAEVAQSPRYKITEKSQAVAFWCDPISGHATLYWYRQILGQGPELLVQFQDESVVDDSQLPKDRFSAERLKGVDSTLKIQPAELGDSAMYLCASSSSFVGNLAKNIQYFGAGTRLSVL.

This clonotype showed up just a few times. For the CDR3, the DNA is TGTGCCATCGGGGACCCAATCTACGAGCAGTACTTC. Translated: CAIGDPIYEQYF. V and J are TRBV10-3 and TRBJ2-7; either TRBD1 or TRBD2 may supply D (5 bases each). CDR3 length: 12 amino acids. V was pared by 8 bases and J by 3 bases, with 11 bases between. The germline CDR1 and CDR2 sequences are ENHRY and SYGVKD.

There are a few counts of this clonotype. The chain is built from TRBV19 and TRBJ2-1; D tentatively fits TRBD1 or TRBD2 (5 bases each). Germline-derived CDR1 and CDR2 are LNHDA and SQIVND (reference sequence). The CDR3 runs 15 residues. V was clipped by 3 bases and J by 2 bases, with 11 bases between them. For the CDR3, the DNA is TGTGCCAGTAGTATCGCCGGGACGACCTACAATGAGCAGTTCTTC. Residues: CASSIAGTTYNEQFF. The whole variable domain, filled in from reference TRBV19 and TRBJ2-1, reads DGGITQSPKYLFRKEGQNVTLSCEQNLNHDAMYWYRQDPGQGLRLIYYSQIVNDFQKGDIAEGYSVSREKKESFPLTVTSAQKNPTAFYLCASSIAGTTYNEQFFGPGTRLTVL.

This clonotype was recorded many times. This sequence joins TRBV12-3 or TRBV12-4 and TRBJ2-3; possible D gene TRBD1, 5 bases. The ends were cut back, 5 bases at V and 2 bases at J, with 14 bases in the middle. This CDR3 is 15 amino acids long. The CDR3 DNA follows: TGTGCCAGCAGTCCGGGTTCAGGGATCACAGATACGCAGTATTTT. This encodes CASSPGSGITDTQYF.

The chain recombines TRBV20-1 with TRBJ2-7, with D possibly being TRBD1 or TRBD2 (6 bases each). V was trimmed by 3 bases and J by 2 bases, leaving 20 bases between them. Germline assignment: CDR1 DFQATT and CDR2 SNEGSKA (reference sequence). This CDR3 has 16 amino acids. Written as DNA, the CDR3 is TGCAGTGCTAGTTTGGGGGGCCCCCTCCCGACCTACGAGCAGTACTTC. It is translated as CSASLGGPLPTYEQYF.

Only a few counts were recorded for this clonotype. J is TRBJ2-7 and V is TRBV27, with D possibly being TRBD1 (6 bases). The CDR3 runs to 16 residues. V was trimmed by 4 bases and J by 5 bases, leaving 21 bases between them. Germline CDR1 reads MNHEY; CDR2 reads SMNVEV (reference sequence). The CDR3 nucleotides read TGTGCCAGCAGTTCAAGGGGGTGGACAGCGATCAACGAGCAGTACTTC. Translating it yields CASSSRGWTAINEQYF.

This chain links TRBV15 with TRBJ2-5; 9 bases match TRBD1. The germline V gene encodes CDR1 LNHNV and CDR2 YYDKDF (reference sequence). Germline trimming cut 8 bases from V and 9 bases from J; bases unmatched to any gene: 13. The CDR3 has 14 amino acids. The CDR3 nucleotides read TGTGCCACCCGGCGGGACAGGGATTATAGGGCCCAGTACTTC. This gives the protein CATRRDRDYRAQYF.

The CDR3: CASSFVKNTGELFF. The DNA for the CDR3 is TGTGCCAGCAGTTTCGTGAAGAACACCGGGGAGCTGTTTTTT. This chain links TRBV12-3 or TRBV12-4 with TRBJ2-2; D remains unclear. The CDR3 consists of 14 residues. V lost 3 bases, J lost 1 base, and 6 bases lay in between.

This clonotype was counted many times. The J gene is TRBJ1-1, the V gene TRBV4-1; 7 bases are shared with TRBD1. Germline V gives CDR1 MGHRA, CDR2 YSYEKL. This CDR3 contains 15 residues. V lost 2 bases, J lost 0 bases, and 3 bases stayed unmatched. The CDR3 nucleotides read TGCGCCAGCAGCCAATGGGACAGAATGAACACTGAAGCTTTCTTT. As protein: CASSQWDRMNTEAFF.

The rearrangement links TRBV5-1 to TRBJ1-1; D ambiguous. V was pared by 0 bases and J by 4 bases, with 10 bases between. CDR1 and CDR2 from the germline V gene are SGHRS and YFSETQ. The CDR3 has 14 amino acids. The chain's CDR3 is CASSLVYPGTEAFF. CDR3 bases: TGCGCCAGCAGCTTGGTTTACCCAGGCACTGAAGCTTTCTTT.

This clonotype came up a few times. The chain links TRBV7-6 to TRBJ2-1; TRBD1 agrees at 9 bases. CDR3 size: 11 residues. Trimming removed 4 bases from V and 12 bases from J; junction bases left unmatched: 1. Germline-derived CDR1 and CDR2 are SGHVS and FNYEAQ. The CDR3 spells CASSWGQGQFF. The CDR3 region has the DNA TGTGCCAGCAGCTGGGGACAGGGGCAGTTCTTC.

About this clonotype: Lacking the conserved final phenylalanine or tryptophan, this CDR3 likely reflects a read error. The DNA is omitted, as the CDR3 cannot be located on it reliably, and the CDR3 follows TCRdb's listing. The V gene is TRBV7-8, the J gene TRBJ2-7. Germline V gene data show CDR1 as SGHVS and CDR2 as FQNEAQ. The CDR3 is 11 residues long, ends included. The CDR3 sequence is CASSSFGRIWL.

The CDR3 reads CASSQGMGAGNQPQHF. DNA for the CDR3: TGTGCCAGCAGCCAAGGGATGGGGGCCGGCAATCAGCCCCAGCATTTT. The V and J genes are TRBV3-1 and TRBJ1-5; TRBD1 might be the D (6 bases). V lost 1 base and J 2 bases, leaving 12 bases between the germline ends. From germline, CDR1 is LGHDT and CDR2 YNNKEL (reference sequence). The CDR3 is 16 amino acids.

This chain joins TRBV27 and TRBJ2-2, with TRBD1 matching 7 bases. The CDR3 is 15 residues long. The trim removed 5 bases at V and 0 bases at J, leaving 3 bases unmatched. Germline lookup yields CDR1 MNHEY and CDR2 SMNVEV (reference sequence). The CDR3 DNA sequence: TGTGCCAGCAGTGCCGGGACAGCGAACACCGGGGAGCTGTTTTTT. Amino acids: CASSAGTANTGELFF.

This clonotype has at least ten counts. The rearrangement links TRBV12-3 or TRBV12-4 to TRBJ2-1; D not resolved. The CDR3 consists of 14 residues. V dropped 3 bases and J dropped 4 bases, with 10 bases sitting between them. The CDR3 DNA reads as TGTGCCAGCAGTTTTCTTCCACAGTACAATGAGCAGTTCTTC. Protein sequence: CASSFLPQYNEQFF.

This clonotype was observed a handful of times. V is TRBV5-6 and J is TRBJ1-1; a possible D gene is TRBD1 (6 bases). V was shortened by 0 bases and J by 5 bases, with 8 bases between the two germline ends. The germline V gene encodes CDR1 SGHDT and CDR2 YYEEEE. There are 13 residues in the CDR3. In DNA form, the CDR3 reads TGTGCCAGCAGCTTGGGGACAGTAACTGAAGCTTTCTTT. Encoded protein: CASSLGTVTEAFF.

This clonotype showed up many times. The rearrangement links TRBV12-3 or TRBV12-4 to TRBJ2-2, with D uncertain. V was shortened by 6 bases and J by 7 bases, with 15 bases between the two germline ends. CDR3 length equals 14 residues. CDR3 region: CASSMGLGSGELFF. CDR3 DNA: TGTGCCAGCAGCATGGGCCTTGGTAGCGGGGAGCTGTTTTTT.

This clonotype has a handful of counts. The V call is TRBV23-1, the J call TRBJ1-5; D is possibly TRBD1 (5 bases). TRBV23-1 is placed among ORFs of uncertain function. CDR3 length: 17 residues. The V end lost 0 bases, the J end lost 8 bases, and 20 bases lay between the germline ends. CDR3 amino acids: CASSQSEGRVGLEPQHF. The CDR3 nucleotides are TGCGCCAGCAGTCAATCGGAGGGCAGGGTCGGCCTCGAGCCCCAGCATTTT.